The rows below give T cell receptor beta chains drawn from one sample of a study of response to subunit inactivated influenza vaccine. TCRdb fed the RT-PCR reads into MiXCR, producing one record per CDR3 protein. The sample yields just under 550,000 distinct CDR3 sequences, roughly 25% seen once. These sequences were also reported in another study, on T cells expressing NK-cell markers.

The input for sequencing was CD4+ T cells sorted from PBMCs, taken 11 to 12 days after vaccination. These receptors were taken from a man aged 45-65 years who received an inactivated influenza vaccine. CDR3s include the opening cysteine and the closing phenylalanine or tryptophan. D genes are given only for firm matches. A row's size may be missing; if present it is once, few, many or a size class.

v_call,cdr3_length,d_call,clone_size,j_call,cdr3_aa,cdr3_nt
TRBV12-3/TRBV12-4,14,NA,NA,TRBJ1-5,CASSFRGVNQPQHF,TGTGCCAGCAGTTTTAGAGGGGTCAATCAGCCCCAGCATTTT
TRBV5-5,13,TRBD1,NA,TRBJ2-1,CASSLTGAIEQFF,TGTGCCAGCAGCTTAACAGGGGCCATTGAGCAGTTCTTC
TRBV11-2,14,NA,few,TRBJ2-1,CASSLWGAYNEQFF,TGTGCCAGCAGCTTGTGGGGGGCCTACAATGAGCAGTTCTTC
TRBV18,17,NA,few,TRBJ1-2,CASSPSGGRATFYGYTF,TGTGCCAGCTCACCGTCTGGTGGCAGGGCGACCTTCTATGGCTACACCTTC
TRBV5-1,13,TRBD2,NA,TRBJ2-7,CASRPSGSNEQYF,TGCGCCAGCAGGCCCAGCGGGAGTAACGAGCAGTACTTC
TRBV6-5,19,NA,NA,TRBJ1-4,CASSYFRPGQGGTNEKLFF,TGTGCCAGCAGTTACTTTCGCCCCGGCCAGGGCGGGACTAATGAAAAACTGTTTTTT
TRBV5-6,12,TRBD2,few,TRBJ2-3,CASTLGEGSQYF,TGTGCCAGCACCCTCGGGGAGGGGTCGCAGTATTTT
TRBV12-3/TRBV12-4,14,TRBD1,NA,TRBJ2-1,CASRSDRGGNEQFF,TGTGCCAGCAGATCCGACAGGGGAGGCAATGAGCAGTTCTTC
TRBV20-1,15,TRBD1,few,TRBJ2-7,CSARDSGTGRYEQYF,TGCAGTGCTAGAGATTCCGGGACAGGCCGCTACGAGCAGTACTTC
TRBV10-3,15,NA,few,TRBJ2-1,CAISESSTPFNEQFF,TGTGCCATCAGTGAGTCGAGTACGCCTTTCAATGAGCAGTTCTTC
TRBV12-3/TRBV12-4,14,NA,few,TRBJ2-2,CASSRQIDTGELFF,TGTGCCAGCAGTCGCCAGATCGACACCGGGGAGCTGTTTTTT
TRBV7-9,15,TRBD1,many,TRBJ2-3,CASSLAGTESDTQYF,TGTGCCAGCAGCTTAGCCGGGACAGAGTCAGATACGCAGTATTTT
TRBV13,15,TRBD1,few,TRBJ2-2,CASPSGTGGTGELFF,TGTGCCAGCCCGTCCGGGACAGGGGGGACCGGGGAGCTGTTTTTT
TRBV3-1,16,NA,few,TRBJ2-1,CASSQLTLGAFNEQFF,TGTGCCAGCAGCCAACTCACACTAGGGGCATTCAATGAGCAGTTCTTC
TRBV6-2/TRBV6-3,14,NA,NA,TRBJ2-5,CASSYSWAQETQYF,TGTGCCAGCAGTTACTCCTGGGCCCAAGAGACCCAGTACTTC
TRBV12-3/TRBV12-4,16,TRBD1,NA,TRBJ2-1,CASRPDGQGFINEQFF,TGTGCCAGCAGACCCGACGGACAGGGGTTCATCAATGAGCAGTTCTTC
TRBV6-5,16,NA,many,TRBJ2-7,CASSYVRAVPPYEQYF,TGTGCCAGCAGTTACGTACGTGCGGTACCCCCTTACGAGCAGTACTTC
TRBV12-3/TRBV12-4,16,NA,NA,TRBJ2-3,CASSLVSGRVPDTQYF,TGTGCCAGCAGTTTAGTTTCCGGGAGAGTCCCAGATACGCAGTATTTT
TRBV5-1,14,NA,NA,TRBJ2-3,CASSLAGIRDTQYF,TGCGCCAGCAGCTTGGCGGGAATTAGAGATACGCAGTATTTT
TRBV15,15,NA,NA,TRBJ2-2,CATSRDLVSTGELFF,TGTGCCACCAGCAGAGATCTTGTTTCCACCGGGGAGCTGTTTTTT
TRBV4-1,15,NA,many,TRBJ1-1,CASSQGRVMNTEAFF,TGCGCCAGCAGCCAGGGACGGGTCATGAACACTGAAGCTTTCTTT
TRBV5-1,18,NA,many,TRBJ2-1,CASSLGPGGRGGYNEQFF,TGCGCCAGCAGCTTGGGCCCGGGGGGACGAGGGGGCTACAATGAGCAGTTCTTC
TRBV2,13,NA,few,TRBJ2-3,CASRRPFHDTQYF,TGTGCCAGCAGGCGCCCCTTTCACGATACGCAGTATTTT
TRBV7-8,15,NA,many,TRBJ1-5,CASSRQAGSGQPQHF,TGTGCCAGCAGCCGACAAGCGGGCTCAGGGCAGCCCCAGCATTTT
TRBV6-2/TRBV6-3,15,TRBD1,few,TRBJ1-1,CASSYEGAMNTEAFF,TGTGCCAGCAGTTACGAGGGGGCCATGAACACTGAAGCTTTCTTT
TRBV4-3,16,TRBD2,few,TRBJ2-3,CASSQNIAGSTDTQYF,TGCGCCAGCAGCCAAAACATAGCGGGCAGCACAGATACGCAGTATTTT
TRBV6-2/TRBV6-3,15,NA,few,TRBJ1-2,CASSDQGARVYGYTF,TGTGCCAGCAGTGACCAGGGAGCAAGGGTCTATGGCTACACCTTC
TRBV6-4,13,TRBD1,NA,TRBJ2-5,CASNTTGGETQYF,TGTGCCAGCAACACGACAGGGGGGGAGACCCAGTACTTC
TRBV12-3/TRBV12-4,15,TRBD2,many,TRBJ2-5,CASNQRGLAGGTQYF,TGTGCCAGCAACCAAAGGGGACTAGCAGGTGGGACCCAGTACTTC
TRBV18,13,NA,NA,TRBJ2-5,CASSLKWDETQYF,TGTGCCAGCTCGCTCAAATGGGATGAGACCCAGTACTTC
TRBV15,15,TRBD1,NA,TRBJ1-6,CATSGGQKYNSPLHF,TGTGCCACCAGTGGGGGACAGAAGTATAATTCACCCCTCCACTTT
TRBV3-1,14,NA,NA,TRBJ1-5,CASSQGIPDQPQHF,TGTGCCAGCAGCCAAGGTATCCCTGATCAGCCCCAGCATTTT
TRBV19,15,NA,few,TRBJ1-2,CASSIGRTTPYGYTF,TGTGCCAGTAGTATAGGCCGAACGACCCCCTATGGCTACACCTTC
TRBV7-8,16,NA,few,TRBJ2-7,CASSPREGAFSYEQYF,TGTGCCAGCAGCCCCAGGGAGGGGGCCTTTTCCTACGAGCAGTACTTC
TRBV20-1,11,NA,NA,TRBJ2-2,CSAKHTGELFF,TGCAGTGCTAAGCACACCGGGGAGCTGTTTTTT
TRBV20-1,11,NA,few,TRBJ2-7,CSANRDYEQYF,TGCAGTGCTAATCGGGACTACGAGCAGTACTTC
TRBV9,16,TRBD1,few,TRBJ2-3,CASSVWGTGGTDTQYF,TGTGCCAGCAGCGTATGGGGAACAGGGGGTACAGATACGCAGTATTTT
TRBV5-1,13,NA,NA,TRBJ2-7,CASSWTSSYEQYF,TGCGCCAGCAGTTGGACCAGCTCCTACGAGCAGTACTTC
TRBV4-3,17,TRBD2,few,TRBJ2-3,CASSQDRPGGPGDTQYF,TGCGCCAGCAGCCAAGATCGGCCGGGGGGGCCCGGAGATACGCAGTATTTT
TRBV10-3,15,NA,few,TRBJ2-3,CAISDLRGLEGTQYF,TGTGCCATCAGTGACTTGCGGGGCCTTGAAGGTACGCAGTATTTT
TRBV20-1,13,NA,NA,TRBJ1-1,CSARAELGTEAFF,TGCAGTGCTAGGGCAGAGTTGGGGACTGAAGCTTTCTTT
TRBV24-1,16,TRBD1,NA,TRBJ2-1,CATSDLPRTGANEQFF,TGTGCCACCAGTGATTTGCCCCGGACAGGGGCTAATGAGCAGTTCTTC
TRBV20-1,15,NA,NA,TRBJ2-4,CSADDPAEGKNIQYF,TGCAGTGCTGATGACCCGGCCGAGGGTAAAAACATTCAGTACTTC